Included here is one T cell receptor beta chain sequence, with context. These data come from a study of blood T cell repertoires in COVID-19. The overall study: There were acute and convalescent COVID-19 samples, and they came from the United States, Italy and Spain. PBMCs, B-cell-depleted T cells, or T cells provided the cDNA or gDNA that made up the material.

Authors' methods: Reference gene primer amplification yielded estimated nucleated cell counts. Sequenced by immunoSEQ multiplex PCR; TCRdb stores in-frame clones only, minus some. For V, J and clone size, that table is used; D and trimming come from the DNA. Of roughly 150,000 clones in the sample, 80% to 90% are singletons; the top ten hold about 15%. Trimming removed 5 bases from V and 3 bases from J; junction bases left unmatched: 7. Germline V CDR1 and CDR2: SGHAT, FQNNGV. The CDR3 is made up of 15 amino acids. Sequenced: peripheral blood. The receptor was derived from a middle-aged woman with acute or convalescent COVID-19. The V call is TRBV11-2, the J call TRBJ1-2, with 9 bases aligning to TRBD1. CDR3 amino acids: CASSTRTGDYYGYTF. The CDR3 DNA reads TGTGCCAGCAGCACCCGGACAGGGGACTACTATGGCTACACCTTC.